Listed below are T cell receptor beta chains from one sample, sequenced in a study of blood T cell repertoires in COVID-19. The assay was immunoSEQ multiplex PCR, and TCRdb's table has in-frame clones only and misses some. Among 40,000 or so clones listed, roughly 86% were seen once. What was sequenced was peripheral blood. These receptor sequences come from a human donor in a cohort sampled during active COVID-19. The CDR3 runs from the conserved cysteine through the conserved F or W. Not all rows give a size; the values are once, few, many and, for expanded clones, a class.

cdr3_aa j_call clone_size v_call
CSVEKAAYNEQFF TRBJ2-1 - TRBV29-1
CASSQKLTGGKGELFF TRBJ2-2 - TRBV4-3
CASSTSQTEQPQHF TRBJ1-5 - TRBV6-6
CASSLAAGSPFF TRBJ2-1 - TRBV5-1
CASTTQGRETQYF TRBJ2-5 - TRBV6-5
CASSLGLNGYTF TRBJ1-2 - TRBV13
CASSQASGGVDTQYF TRBJ2-3 - TRBV4-1
CASREAPPNSPLHF TRBJ1-6 - TRBV6-1
CASSVSDRGGNSPLHF TRBJ1-6 few TRBV7-9
CASSLAGTSGVETQYF TRBJ2-5 - TRBV11-2
CASSVDSGEFNYGYTF TRBJ1-2 - TRBV9